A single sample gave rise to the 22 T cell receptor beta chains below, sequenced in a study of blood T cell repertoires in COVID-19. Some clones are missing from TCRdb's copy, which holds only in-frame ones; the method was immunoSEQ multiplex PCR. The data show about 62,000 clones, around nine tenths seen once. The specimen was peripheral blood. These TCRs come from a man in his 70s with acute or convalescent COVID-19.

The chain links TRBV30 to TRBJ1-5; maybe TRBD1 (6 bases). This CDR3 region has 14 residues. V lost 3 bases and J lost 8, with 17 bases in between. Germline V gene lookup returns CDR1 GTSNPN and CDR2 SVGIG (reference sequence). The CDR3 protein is CAWSGGQSVKPQHF. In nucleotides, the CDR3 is TGTGCCTGGAGCGGCGGACAGAGTGTGAAGCCCCAGCATTTT.

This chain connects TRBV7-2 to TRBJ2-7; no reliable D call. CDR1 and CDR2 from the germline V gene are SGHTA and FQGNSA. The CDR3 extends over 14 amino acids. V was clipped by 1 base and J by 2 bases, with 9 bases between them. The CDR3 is CASSLVVGAYEQYF. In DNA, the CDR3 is TGTGCCAGCAGCTTAGTGGTCGGAGCCTACGAGCAGTACTTC.

The CDR3 region has the DNA TGCAGTGCCCCATCGAACACTGAAGCTTTCTTT. As protein: CSAPSNTEAFF. V and J are TRBV20-1 and TRBJ1-1; D remains unclear. Deletions cut 6 bases from V and 1 base from J, with 6 bases between. Germline V lookup: CDR1 DFQATT, CDR2 SNEGSKA (reference sequence). This CDR3 has 11 residues.

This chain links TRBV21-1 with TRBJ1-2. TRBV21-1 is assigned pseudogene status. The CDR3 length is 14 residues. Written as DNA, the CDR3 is TGTGCCAGCAGCATAAGACCGCCGAGGGATGGCTACACCTTC. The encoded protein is CASSIRPPRDGYTF.

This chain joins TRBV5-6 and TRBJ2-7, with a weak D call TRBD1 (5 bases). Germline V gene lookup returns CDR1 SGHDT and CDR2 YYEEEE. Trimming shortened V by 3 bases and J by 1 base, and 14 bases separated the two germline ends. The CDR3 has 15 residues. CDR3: CASSSTLRGSYEQYF. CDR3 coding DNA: TGTGCCAGCAGCTCGACTCTTAGGGGATCCTACGAGCAGTACTTC. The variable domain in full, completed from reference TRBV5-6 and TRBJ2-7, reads DAGVTQSPTHLIKTRGQQVTLRCSPKSGHDTVSWYQQALGQGPQFIFQYYEEEERQRGNFPDRFSGHQFPNYSSELNVNALLLGDSALYLCASSSTLRGSYEQYFGPGTRLTVT.

As DNA, the CDR3 is TGTGCCAGCTCAGGGTCCGGGACCGGGGAGCTGTTTTTT. This translates into CASSGSGTGELFF. J is TRBJ2-2 and V is TRBV18; no reliable D call. V was pared by 5 bases and J by 5 bases, with 9 bases between. Looked up from germline, CDR1 is KGHSH and CDR2 is LQKENI. The CDR3 has 13 amino acids.

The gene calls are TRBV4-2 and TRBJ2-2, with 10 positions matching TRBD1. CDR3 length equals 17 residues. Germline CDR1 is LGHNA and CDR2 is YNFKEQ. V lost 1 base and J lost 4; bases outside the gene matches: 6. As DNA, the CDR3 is TGTGCCAGCAGCCAAGGACAGGGGGCAGGGGTCACCGGGGAGCTGTTTTTT. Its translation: CASSQGQGAGVTGELFF.

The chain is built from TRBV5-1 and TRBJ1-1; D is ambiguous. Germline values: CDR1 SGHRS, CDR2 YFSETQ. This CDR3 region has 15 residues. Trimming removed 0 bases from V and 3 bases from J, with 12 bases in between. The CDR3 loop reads CASSLGSRGYTEAFF. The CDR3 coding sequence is TGCGCCAGCAGCTTGGGGAGCCGGGGTTACACTGAAGCTTTCTTT.

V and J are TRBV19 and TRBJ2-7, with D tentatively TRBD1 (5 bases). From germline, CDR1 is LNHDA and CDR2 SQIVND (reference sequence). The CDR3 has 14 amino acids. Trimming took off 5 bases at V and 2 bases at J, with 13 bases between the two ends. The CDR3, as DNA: TGTGCCAGTAGTTTCCGGACACGACCCTACGAGCAGTACTTC. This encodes CASSFRTRPYEQYF.

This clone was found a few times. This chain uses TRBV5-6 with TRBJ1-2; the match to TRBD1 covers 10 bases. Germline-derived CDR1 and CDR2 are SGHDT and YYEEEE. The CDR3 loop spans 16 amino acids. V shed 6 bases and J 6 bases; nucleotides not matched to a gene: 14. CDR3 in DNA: TGTGCCAGCACCACATTCCGGGACAGGGGCGTGCATGGCTACACCTTC. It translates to CASTTFRDRGVHGYTF. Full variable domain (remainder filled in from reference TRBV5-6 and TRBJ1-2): DAGVTQSPTHLIKTRGQQVTLRCSPKSGHDTVSWYQQALGQGPQFIFQYYEEEERQRGNFPDRFSGHQFPNYSSELNVNALLLGDSALYLCASTTFRDRGVHGYTFGSGTRLTVV.

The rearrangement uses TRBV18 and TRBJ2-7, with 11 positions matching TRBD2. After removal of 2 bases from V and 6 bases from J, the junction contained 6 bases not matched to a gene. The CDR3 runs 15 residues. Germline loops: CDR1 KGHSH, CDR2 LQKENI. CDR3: CASSPTVLAGVEQYF. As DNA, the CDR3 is TGTGCCAGCTCACCAACAGTACTAGCGGGAGTCGAGCAGTACTTC.

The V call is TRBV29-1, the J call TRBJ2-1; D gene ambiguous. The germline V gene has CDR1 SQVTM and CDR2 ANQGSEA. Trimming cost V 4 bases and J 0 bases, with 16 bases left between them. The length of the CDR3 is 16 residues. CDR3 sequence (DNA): TGCAGCGTTGTTTTGTGGGCTGAGAGCTCCTACAATGAGCAGTTCTTC. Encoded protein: CSVVLWAESSYNEQFF.

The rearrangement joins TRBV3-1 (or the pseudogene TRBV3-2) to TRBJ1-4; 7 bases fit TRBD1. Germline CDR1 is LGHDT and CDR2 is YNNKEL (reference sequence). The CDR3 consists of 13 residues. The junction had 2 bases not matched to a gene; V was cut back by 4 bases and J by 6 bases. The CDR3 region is CASSPRGDEKLFF. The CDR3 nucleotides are TGTGCCAGCAGCCCCAGGGGGGATGAAAAACTGTTTTTT.

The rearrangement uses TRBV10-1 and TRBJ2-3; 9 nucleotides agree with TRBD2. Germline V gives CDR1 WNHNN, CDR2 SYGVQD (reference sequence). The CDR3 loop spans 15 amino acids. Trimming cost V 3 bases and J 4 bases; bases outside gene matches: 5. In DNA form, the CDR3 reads TGCGCCAGCAGTGATGGCGGGGGGGCCGCAGATACGCAGTATTTT. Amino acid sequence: CASSDGGGAADTQYF.

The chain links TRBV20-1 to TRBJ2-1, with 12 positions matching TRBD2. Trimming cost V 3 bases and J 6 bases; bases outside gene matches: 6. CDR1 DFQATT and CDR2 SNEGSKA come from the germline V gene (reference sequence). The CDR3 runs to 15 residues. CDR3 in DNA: TGCAGTGCTAGTCGCCTAGCGGGAGGGTCCAATGAGCAGTTCTTC. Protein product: CSASRLAGGSNEQFF.

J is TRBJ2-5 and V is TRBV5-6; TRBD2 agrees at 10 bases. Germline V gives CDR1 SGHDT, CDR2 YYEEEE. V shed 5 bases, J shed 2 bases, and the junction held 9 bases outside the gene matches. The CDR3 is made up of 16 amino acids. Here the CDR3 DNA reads TGTGCCAGCAGGAGAGAAAGCGGGAGGGGGCAAGAGACCCAGTACTTC. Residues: CASRRESGRGQETQYF.

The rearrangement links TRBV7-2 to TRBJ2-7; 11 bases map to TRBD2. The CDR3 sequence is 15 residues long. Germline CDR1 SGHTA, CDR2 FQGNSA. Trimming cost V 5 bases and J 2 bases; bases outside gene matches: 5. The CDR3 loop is CASSTTSGSAYEQYF. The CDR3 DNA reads TGTGCCAGCAGCACAACTAGCGGGAGCGCCTACGAGCAGTACTTC.

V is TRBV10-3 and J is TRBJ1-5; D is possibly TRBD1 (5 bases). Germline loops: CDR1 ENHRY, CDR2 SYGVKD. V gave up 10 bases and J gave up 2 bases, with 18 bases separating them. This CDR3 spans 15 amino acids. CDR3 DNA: TGTGCCACCAAGGGGCAGCCTTTCGGCAATCAGCCCCAGCATTTT. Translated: CATKGQPFGNQPQHF.

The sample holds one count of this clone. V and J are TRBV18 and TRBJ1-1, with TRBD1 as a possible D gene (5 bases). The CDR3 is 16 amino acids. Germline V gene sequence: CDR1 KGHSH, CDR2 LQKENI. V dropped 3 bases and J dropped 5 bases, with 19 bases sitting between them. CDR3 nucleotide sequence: TGTGCCAGCTCACCTGGAACCGGGGGGGTTGGGACTGAAGCTTTCTTT. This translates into CASSPGTGGVGTEAFF.

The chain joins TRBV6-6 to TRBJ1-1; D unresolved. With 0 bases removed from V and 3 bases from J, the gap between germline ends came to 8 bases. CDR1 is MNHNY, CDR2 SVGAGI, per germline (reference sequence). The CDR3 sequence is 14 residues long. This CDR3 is CASSYSIPDTEAFF. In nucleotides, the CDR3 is TGTGCCAGCAGTTACTCGATCCCGGACACTGAAGCTTTCTTT.

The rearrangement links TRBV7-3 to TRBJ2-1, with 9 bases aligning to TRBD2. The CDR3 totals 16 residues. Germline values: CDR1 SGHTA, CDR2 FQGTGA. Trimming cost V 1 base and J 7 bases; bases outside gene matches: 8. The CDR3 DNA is TGTGCCAGCAGCTTAAGTGGCGGGAGGGGGTCGAATGAGCAGTTCTTC. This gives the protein CASSLSGGRGSNEQFF.

CDR3 sequence: CASSYSIGVNTIYF. In nucleotides, the CDR3 is TGTGCCAGCAGTTACTCGATAGGAGTGAACACCATATATTTT. The J gene is TRBJ1-3, the V gene TRBV6-2 or TRBV6-3; D gene uncertain. Looked up from germline, CDR1 is MNHEY and CDR2 is SVGEGT. This CDR3 contains 14 residues. With 0 bases removed from V and 7 bases from J, the gap between germline ends came to 10 bases.